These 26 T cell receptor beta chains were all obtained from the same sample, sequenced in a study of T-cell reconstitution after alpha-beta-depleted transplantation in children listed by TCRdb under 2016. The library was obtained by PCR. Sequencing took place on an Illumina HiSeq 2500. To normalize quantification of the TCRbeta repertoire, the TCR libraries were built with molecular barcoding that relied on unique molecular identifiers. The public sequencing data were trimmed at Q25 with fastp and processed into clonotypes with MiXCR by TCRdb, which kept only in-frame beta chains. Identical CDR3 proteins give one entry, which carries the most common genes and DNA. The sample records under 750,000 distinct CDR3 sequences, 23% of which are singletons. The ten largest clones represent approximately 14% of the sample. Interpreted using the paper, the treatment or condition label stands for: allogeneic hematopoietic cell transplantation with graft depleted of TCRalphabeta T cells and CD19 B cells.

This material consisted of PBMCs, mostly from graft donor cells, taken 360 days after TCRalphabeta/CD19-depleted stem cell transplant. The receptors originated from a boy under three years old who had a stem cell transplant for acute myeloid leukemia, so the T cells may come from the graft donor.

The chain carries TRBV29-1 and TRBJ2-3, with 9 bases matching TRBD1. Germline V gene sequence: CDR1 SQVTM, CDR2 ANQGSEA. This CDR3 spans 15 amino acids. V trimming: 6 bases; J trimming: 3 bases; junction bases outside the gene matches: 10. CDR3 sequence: CSVARDRGNTDTQYF. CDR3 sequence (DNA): TGCAGCGTCGCCCGTGACAGGGGGAATACAGATACGCAGTATTTT.

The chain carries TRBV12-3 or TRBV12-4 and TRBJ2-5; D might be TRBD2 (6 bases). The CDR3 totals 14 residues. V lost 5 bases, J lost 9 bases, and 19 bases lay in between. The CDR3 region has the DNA TGTGCCAGCAGTCCACGACTGAGATCGGGGGCCCAGTACTTC. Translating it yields CASSPRLRSGAQYF.

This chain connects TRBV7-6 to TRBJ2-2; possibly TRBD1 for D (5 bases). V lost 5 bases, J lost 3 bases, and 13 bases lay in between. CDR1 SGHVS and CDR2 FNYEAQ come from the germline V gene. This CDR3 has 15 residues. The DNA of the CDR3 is TGTGCCAGCAGCCCAAACGCCAGGGACACCGGGGAGCTGTTTTTT. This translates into CASSPNARDTGELFF.

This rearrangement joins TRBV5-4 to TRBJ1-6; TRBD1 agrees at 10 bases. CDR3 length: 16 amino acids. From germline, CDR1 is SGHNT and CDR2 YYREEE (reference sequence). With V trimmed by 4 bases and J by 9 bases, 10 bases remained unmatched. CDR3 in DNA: TGTGCCAGCAGCCAAGCCCGGGACAGGGGAGGTTCACCCCTCCACTTT. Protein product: CASSQARDRGGSPLHF.

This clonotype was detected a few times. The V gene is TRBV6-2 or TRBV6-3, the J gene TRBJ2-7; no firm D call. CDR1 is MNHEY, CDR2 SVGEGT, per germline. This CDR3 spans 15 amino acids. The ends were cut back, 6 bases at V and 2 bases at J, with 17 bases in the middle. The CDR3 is CASSHQGLSPYEQYF. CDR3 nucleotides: TGTGCCAGCAGCCACCAAGGCCTCTCTCCCTACGAGCAGTACTTC.

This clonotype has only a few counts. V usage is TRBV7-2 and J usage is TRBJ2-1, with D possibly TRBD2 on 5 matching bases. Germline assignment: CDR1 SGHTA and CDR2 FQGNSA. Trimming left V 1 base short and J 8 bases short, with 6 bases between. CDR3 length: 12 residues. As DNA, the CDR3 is TGTGCCAGCAGCTTAGGAGCGGATGAGCAGTTCTTC. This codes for CASSLGADEQFF.

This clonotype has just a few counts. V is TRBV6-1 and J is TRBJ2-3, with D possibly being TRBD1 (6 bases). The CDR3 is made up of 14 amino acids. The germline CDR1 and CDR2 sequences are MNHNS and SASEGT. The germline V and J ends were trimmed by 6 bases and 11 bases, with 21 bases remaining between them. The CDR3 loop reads CASSSPGTGLGQYF. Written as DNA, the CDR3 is TGTGCCAGCAGCTCCCCTGGTACAGGGTTGGGGCAGTATTTT.

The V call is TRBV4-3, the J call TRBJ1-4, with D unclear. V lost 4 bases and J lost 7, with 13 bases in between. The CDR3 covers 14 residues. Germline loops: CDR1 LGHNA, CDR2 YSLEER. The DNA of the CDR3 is TGCGCCAGCAGCCCCGACCACTCGGCTGAAAAACTGTTTTTT. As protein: CASSPDHSAEKLFF.

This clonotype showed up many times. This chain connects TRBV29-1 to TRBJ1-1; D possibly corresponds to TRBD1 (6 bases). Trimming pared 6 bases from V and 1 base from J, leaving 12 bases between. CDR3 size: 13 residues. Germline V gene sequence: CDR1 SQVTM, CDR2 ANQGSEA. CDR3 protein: CSVFGQTNTEAFF. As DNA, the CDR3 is TGCAGCGTATTCGGACAGACGAACACTGAAGCTTTCTTT. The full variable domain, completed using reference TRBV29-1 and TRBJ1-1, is SAVISQKPSRDICQRGTSLTIQCQVDSQVTMMFWYRQQPGQSLTLIATANQGSEATYESGFVIDKFPISRPNLTFSTLTVSNMSPEDSSIYLCSVFGQTNTEAFFGQGTRLTVV.

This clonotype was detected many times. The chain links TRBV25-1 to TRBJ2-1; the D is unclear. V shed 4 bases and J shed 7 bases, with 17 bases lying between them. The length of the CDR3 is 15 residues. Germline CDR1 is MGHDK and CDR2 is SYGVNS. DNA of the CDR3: TGTGCCAGCAGTGGGAACTACGGAATACAGAATGAGCAGTTCTTC. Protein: CASSGNYGIQNEQFF.

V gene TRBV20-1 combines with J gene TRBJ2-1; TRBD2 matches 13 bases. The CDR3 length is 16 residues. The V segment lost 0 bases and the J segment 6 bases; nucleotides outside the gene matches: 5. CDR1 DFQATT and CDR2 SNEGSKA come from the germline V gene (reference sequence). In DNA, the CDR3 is TGCAGTGCTAGAGATCCCACTAGCGGGGGGGCCAATGAGCAGTTCTTC. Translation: CSARDPTSGGANEQFF.

The CDR3 here is CASIQVARVGEQYF. The CDR3 DNA reads as TGTGCCAGCATTCAGGTCGCTCGGGTCGGCGAGCAGTACTTC. The J gene is TRBJ2-7, the V gene TRBV28; no firm D call. V dropped 7 bases and J dropped 6 bases, with 19 bases sitting between them. The CDR3 length is 14 residues. Germline lookup yields CDR1 MDHEN and CDR2 SYDVKM.

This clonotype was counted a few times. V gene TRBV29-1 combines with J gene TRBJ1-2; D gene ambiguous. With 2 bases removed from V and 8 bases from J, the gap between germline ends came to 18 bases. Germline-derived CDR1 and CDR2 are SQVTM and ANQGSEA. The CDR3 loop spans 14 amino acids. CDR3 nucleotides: TGCAGCGTTGAAAGTGAGGCCTTTGGAACCGGCTACACCTTC. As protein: CSVESEAFGTGYTF.

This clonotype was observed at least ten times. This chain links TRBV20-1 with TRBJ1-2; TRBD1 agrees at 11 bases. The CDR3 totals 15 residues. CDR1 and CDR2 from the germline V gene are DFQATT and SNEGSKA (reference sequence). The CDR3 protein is CTSRGWGQGVGGYTF. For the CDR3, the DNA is TGCACCAGTCGGGGATGGGGACAGGGGGTCGGTGGCTACACCTTC.

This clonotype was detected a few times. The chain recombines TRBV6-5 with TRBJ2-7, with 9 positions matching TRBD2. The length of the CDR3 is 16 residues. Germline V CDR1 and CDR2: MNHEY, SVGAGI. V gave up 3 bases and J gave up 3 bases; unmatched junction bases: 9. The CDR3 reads CASSYEVSGGRYEQYF. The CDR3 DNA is TGTGCCAGCAGTTATGAAGTAAGCGGGGGGCGCTACGAGCAGTACTTC.

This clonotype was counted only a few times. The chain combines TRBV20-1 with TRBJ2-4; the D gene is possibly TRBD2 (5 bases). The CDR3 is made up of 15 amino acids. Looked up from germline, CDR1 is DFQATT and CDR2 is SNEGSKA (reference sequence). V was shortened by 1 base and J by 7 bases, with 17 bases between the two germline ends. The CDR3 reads CSARAPGGAGNIQYF. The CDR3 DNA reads TGCAGTGCTAGAGCGCCCGGAGGTGCCGGGAACATTCAGTACTTC.

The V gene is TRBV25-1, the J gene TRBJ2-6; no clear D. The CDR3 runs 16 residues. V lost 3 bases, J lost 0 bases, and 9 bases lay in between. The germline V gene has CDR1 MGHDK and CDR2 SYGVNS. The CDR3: CASSDPGHSGANVLTF. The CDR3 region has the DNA TGTGCCAGCAGTGATCCGGGCCACTCTGGGGCCAACGTCCTGACTTTC.

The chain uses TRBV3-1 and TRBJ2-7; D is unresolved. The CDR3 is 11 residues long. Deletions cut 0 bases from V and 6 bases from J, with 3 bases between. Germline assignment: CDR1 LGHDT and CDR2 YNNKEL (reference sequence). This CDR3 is CASSQEVEQYF. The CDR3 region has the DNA TGTGCCAGCAGCCAAGAGGTCGAGCAGTACTTC.

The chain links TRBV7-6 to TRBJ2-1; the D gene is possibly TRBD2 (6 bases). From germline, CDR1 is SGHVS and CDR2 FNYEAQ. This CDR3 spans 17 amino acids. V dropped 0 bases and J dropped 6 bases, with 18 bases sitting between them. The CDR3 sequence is CASSLASASVLSNEQFF. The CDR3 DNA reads TGTGCCAGCAGCTTAGCTTCCGCTAGCGTTCTCTCCAATGAGCAGTTCTTC.

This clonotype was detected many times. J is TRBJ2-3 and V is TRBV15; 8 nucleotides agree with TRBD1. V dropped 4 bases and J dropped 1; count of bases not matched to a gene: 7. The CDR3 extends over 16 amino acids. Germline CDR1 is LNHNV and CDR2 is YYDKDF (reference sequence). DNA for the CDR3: TGTGCCACCAGCAACCGACAGGGGTGGGGCACAGATACGCAGTATTTT. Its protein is CATSNRQGWGTDTQYF. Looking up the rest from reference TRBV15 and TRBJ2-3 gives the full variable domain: DAMVIQNPRYQVTQFGKPVTLSCSQTLNHNVMYWYQQKSSQAPKLLFHYYDKDFNNEADTPDNFQSRRPNTSFCFLDIRSPGLGDTAMYLCATSNRQGWGTDTQYFGPGTRLTVL.

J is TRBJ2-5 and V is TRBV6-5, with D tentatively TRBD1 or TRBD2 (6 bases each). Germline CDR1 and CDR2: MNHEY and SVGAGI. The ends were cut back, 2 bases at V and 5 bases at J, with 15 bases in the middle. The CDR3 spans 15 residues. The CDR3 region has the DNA TGTGCCAGCAGTTACGGAGGGGGACTTCAGGAGACCCAGTACTTC. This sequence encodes CASSYGGGLQETQYF.

The DNA for the CDR3 is TGTGCCAGCAGCTCGACTCGGGGACTAGCGAGCCCTTTCCCGTACTTC. Protein sequence: CASSSTRGLASPFPYF. The chain employs TRBV7-8 and TRBJ2-5, with 10 bases that match TRBD2. The CDR3 has 16 residues. The germline V gene encodes CDR1 SGHVS and CDR2 FQNEAQ. Trimming removed 4 bases from V and 13 bases from J; junction bases left unmatched: 18.

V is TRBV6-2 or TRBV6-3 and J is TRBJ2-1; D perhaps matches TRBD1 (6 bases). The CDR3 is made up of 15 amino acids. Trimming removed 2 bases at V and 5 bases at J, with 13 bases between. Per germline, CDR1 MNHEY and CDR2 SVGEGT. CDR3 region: CASSYIQGPHNEQFF. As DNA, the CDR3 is TGTGCCAGCAGTTACATACAGGGTCCCCACAATGAGCAGTTCTTC.

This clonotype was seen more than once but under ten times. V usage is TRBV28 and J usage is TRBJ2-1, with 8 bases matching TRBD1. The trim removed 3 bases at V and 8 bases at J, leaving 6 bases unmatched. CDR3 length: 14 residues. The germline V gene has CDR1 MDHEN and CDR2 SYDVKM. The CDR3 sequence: CASSFQGAFDEQFF. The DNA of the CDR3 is TGTGCCAGCAGTTTCCAGGGGGCGTTCGATGAGCAGTTCTTC.

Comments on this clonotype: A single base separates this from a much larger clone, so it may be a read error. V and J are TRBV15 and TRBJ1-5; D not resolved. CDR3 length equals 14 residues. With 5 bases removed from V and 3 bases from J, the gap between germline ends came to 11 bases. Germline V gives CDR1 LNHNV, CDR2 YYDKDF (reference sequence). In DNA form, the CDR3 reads TGTGCCACCAGCCCGACGAGATACAATCAGCCCCAGCATTTT. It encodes CATSPTRYNQPQHF.

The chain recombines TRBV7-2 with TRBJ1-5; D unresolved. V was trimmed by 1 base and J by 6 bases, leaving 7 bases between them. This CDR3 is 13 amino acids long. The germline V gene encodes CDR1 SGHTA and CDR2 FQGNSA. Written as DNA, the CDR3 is TGTGCCAGCAGCTTAGATTGGAGTCAGCCCCAGCATTTT. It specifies CASSLDWSQPQHF.